The 3 T cell receptor beta chains presented below share a single source sample, sequenced in a study of T-cell reconstitution after alpha-beta-depleted transplantation in children. During its preparation, the TCRbeta library received unique molecular identifiers. TCRdb re-called the PCR reads through MiXCR, storing one row per CDR3 protein. Among a few hundred thousand distinct CDR3 sequences, about 12% were seen once, and the ten largest hold over 5.5%. This sample comprised PBMCs from the stem cell graft donor, obtained from the stem cell graft. All receptors derive from a human donor who donated a stem cell graft to a child with combined immunodeficiency.

This sequence joins TRBV29-1 and TRBJ2-3; possible D gene TRBD1, 6 bases. The germline V gene has CDR1 SQVTM and CDR2 ANQGSEA. The CDR3 runs 14 residues. The V end lost 0 bases, the J end lost 4 bases, and 11 bases lay between the germline ends. The CDR3 DNA follows: TGCAGCGTTGAAGACAGGGGCTTGGCAGATACGCAGTATTTT. This gives the protein CSVEDRGLADTQYF.

CDR3 sequence: CASSQDGADTNYGYTF. The DNA of the CDR3 is TGTGCCAGCAGCCAAGATGGGGCAGATACTAACTATGGCTACACCTTC. This rearrangement joins TRBV4-2 to TRBJ1-2; tentatively, D is TRBD1 (5 bases). This CDR3 spans 16 amino acids. Trimming pared 0 bases from V and 0 bases from J, leaving 11 bases between. Germline V lookup: CDR1 LGHNA, CDR2 YNFKEQ.

The V gene is TRBV12-3 or TRBV12-4, the J gene TRBJ1-5; no firm D call. This CDR3 comprises 16 residues. V was shortened by 3 bases and J by 0 bases, with 12 bases between the two germline ends. For the CDR3, the DNA is TGTGCCAGCAGTTTTGGACGTTTTGATAGCAATCAGCCCCAGCATTTT. Its protein is CASSFGRFDSNQPQHF.